Each of the 32 T cell receptor beta chains below was sequenced from the same sample in a study of blood T cells in healthy people across ages. Through a sample-barcoded 5' primer and a J-beta primer mix, a second PCR was run for 7 to 11 cycles. TCRdb recomputed calls from the 5' RACE reads with MiXCR, one row per CDR3 protein. The sample holds more than 1,000,000 distinct CDR3 sequences, roughly 24% seen once. These sequences were also reported in another study, on T cells of mothers and their children.

Sequences were obtained from blood. These receptors came from a girl aged 2 to 9 in good health.

The chain recombines TRBV5-5 with TRBJ2-1, with D unclear. With 0 bases removed from V and 3 bases from J, the gap between germline ends came to 7 bases. The CDR3 extends over 14 amino acids. Germline CDR1 and CDR2: SGHKS and YYEKEE (reference sequence). The CDR3 spells CASSLDKYYNEQFF. CDR3 DNA sequence: TGTGCCAGCAGCTTGGACAAGTACTACAATGAGCAGTTCTTC.

A few counts support this clonotype. The rearrangement uses TRBV24-1 and TRBJ1-1; D might be TRBD1 (6 bases). V lost 4 bases and J lost 4, with 15 bases in between. Germline V CDR1 and CDR2: KGHDR, SFDVKD. The CDR3 extends over 15 amino acids. The CDR3 region has the DNA TGTGCCACCAGTGACCCAAGTCGGGGGCCCACTGAAGCTTTCTTT. This sequence encodes CATSDPSRGPTEAFF.

This clonotype was found once. This chain joins TRBV7-9 and TRBJ2-2; TRBD1 might be the D (6 bases). V was pared by 5 bases and J by 3 bases, with 13 bases between. The CDR3 covers 15 residues. CDR1 and CDR2 from the germline V gene are SEHNR and FQNEAQ (reference sequence). In DNA form, the CDR3 reads TGTGCCAGCAGCACGTGGACAGCCGACACCGGGGAGCTGTTTTTT. This translates into CASSTWTADTGELFF.

The gene calls are TRBV5-6 and TRBJ2-5; the match to TRBD1 covers 7 bases. Near its end, the DNA agrees better with TRBJ2-7, so the J call may be wrong. The CDR3 is 17 amino acids. The germline gives CDR1 SGHDT, CDR2 YYEEEE. CDR3 sequence reads: CASSLLYVGTASYEQYF. The CDR3, as DNA: TGTGCCAGCAGCTTGTTGTATGTCGGGACAGCGTCCTACGAGCAGTACTTC.

This clonotype was counted a few times. This sequence joins TRBV12-3 or TRBV12-4 and TRBJ2-5, with D possibly matching TRBD2 (6 bases). The end of the DNA aligns better with TRBJ2-7, so the J call may be wrong. The CDR3 runs 14 residues. In nucleotides, the CDR3 is TGTGCCAGCACCATGGGGACTCAATTCTACGAGCAGTACTTC. Translated: CASTMGTQFYEQYF.

In this sample, this clonotype turned up a few times. The rearrangement joins TRBV28 to TRBJ2-3; a weak D match, TRBD2 (5 bases). Germline V lookup: CDR1 MDHEN, CDR2 SYDVKM. Trimming took 6 bases from V and 3 from J, leaving 13 bases between them. This CDR3 is 14 amino acids long. CDR3 in amino acids: CASRSGVGTDTQYF. DNA for the CDR3: TGTGCCAGCAGGTCCGGGGTTGGGACAGATACGCAGTATTTT.

This clonotype turned up a few times. The junction shows a germline mismatch at one end, possibly a read error. The chain couples TRBV3-1 to TRBJ1-2, with D unclear. This CDR3 has 13 amino acids. Germline V gene lookup returns CDR1 LGHDT and CDR2 YNNKEL (reference sequence). The CDR3 spells CACSPLVAYGYTF. The CDR3 nucleotides read TGTGCCTGCAGCCCCTTGGTGGCCTATGGCTACACCTTC.

This clonotype was found a few times. The V and J genes are TRBV15 and TRBJ1-1, with D possibly being TRBD1 (5 bases). Trimming pared 0 bases from V and 0 bases from J, leaving 8 bases between. The CDR3 loop spans 15 amino acids. CDR1 LNHNV and CDR2 YYDKDF come from the germline V gene (reference sequence). CDR3 residues: CATSREGVLNTEAFF. CDR3 DNA: TGTGCCACCAGCAGAGAGGGGGTGCTGAACACTGAAGCTTTCTTT. Full variable domain (outside the CDR3, taken from reference TRBV15 and TRBJ1-1): DAMVIQNPRYQVTQFGKPVTLSCSQTLNHNVMYWYQQKSSQAPKLLFHYYDKDFNNEADTPDNFQSRRPNTSFCFLDIRSPGLGDTAMYLCATSREGVLNTEAFFGQGTRLTVV.

This clonotype appeared a few times. V and J are TRBV20-1 and TRBJ1-1; TRBD1 is a possible D gene (6 bases). The CDR3 extends over 16 amino acids. CDR1 is DFQATT, CDR2 SNEGSKA, per germline (reference sequence). Trimming shortened V by 6 bases and J by 7 bases, and 27 bases separated the two germline ends. CDR3 amino acids: CSAANPYDRLGGEAFF. The CDR3 DNA is TGCAGTGCCGCTAACCCCTACGACAGGCTCGGTGGTGAAGCTTTCTTT.

The chain couples TRBV12-3 or TRBV12-4 to TRBJ2-5; D is unclear. The CDR3 sequence is 13 residues long. Trimming stripped 4 bases from V and 10 bases from J, with 16 bases between. In DNA, the CDR3 is TGTGCCAGCAGTTACCTGAGACTCGAGGACCAGTACTTC. This translates into CASSYLRLEDQYF.

This chain uses TRBV5-1 with TRBJ2-3; 9 bases match TRBD2. Germline-derived CDR1 and CDR2 are SGHRS and YFSETQ. This CDR3 contains 16 residues. J lost 6 bases, V lost 1 base, and 9 bases had no gene match. The CDR3: CASSLSSGRRRDTQYF. CDR3 DNA: TGCGCCAGCAGCTTGAGTAGCGGGAGACGTCGGGATACGCAGTATTTT. Supplemented by reference TRBV5-1 and TRBJ2-3, the full variable domain reads KAGVTQTPRYLIKTRGQQVTLSCSPISGHRSVSWYQQTPGQGLQFLFEYFSETQRNKGNFPGRFSGRQFSNSRSEMNVSTLELGDSALYLCASSLSSGRRRDTQYFGPGTRLTVL.

This clonotype was observed a few times. The chain couples TRBV12-3 or TRBV12-4 to TRBJ1-1; 7 bases align to TRBD1. V trimming: 5 bases; J trimming: 3 bases; junction bases outside the gene matches: 9. This CDR3 has 15 residues. For the CDR3, the DNA is TGTGCCAGCAGTACCCGGGACAGACCATACACTGAAGCTTTCTTT. It is translated as CASSTRDRPYTEAFF.

The genes are TRBV7-8 and TRBJ2-1; a possible D gene is TRBD1 (5 bases). CDR1 and CDR2 (germline): SGHVS, FQNEAQ. The CDR3 spans 15 residues. Trimming took off 5 bases at V and 0 bases at J, with 11 bases between the two ends. The CDR3 is CASSPLDISYNEQFF. In nucleotides, the CDR3 is TGTGCCAGCAGCCCCCTGGACATCTCCTACAATGAGCAGTTCTTC.

Only a few counts were recorded for this clonotype. The chain combines TRBV7-2 with TRBJ1-6; unclear D gene. Germline V CDR1 and CDR2: SGHTA, FQGNSA. V was clipped by 1 base and J by 14 bases, with 9 bases between them. The CDR3 has 12 residues. The DNA of the CDR3 is TGTGCCAGCAGCTTAGGGCCCTCTGCCCTCCACTTT. It codes for CASSLGPSALHF.

V usage is TRBV12-5 and J usage is TRBJ1-5; D is ambiguous. V was trimmed by 5 bases and J by 0 bases, leaving 8 bases between them. Germline assignment: CDR1 LGHNT and CDR2 FRNRAP. The CDR3 consists of 14 residues. The CDR3 loop is CASGADRSNQPQHF. The DNA for the CDR3 is TGTGCTAGTGGTGCAGACCGTAGCAATCAGCCCCAGCATTTT.

This clonotype occurred many times. The V call is TRBV29-1, the J call TRBJ2-6; perhaps TRBD1 as D (5 bases). V was trimmed by 1 base and J by 3 bases, leaving 10 bases between them. CDR1 is SQVTM and CDR2 is ANQGSEA in the germline V gene. The CDR3 length is 15 residues. The CDR3 nucleotides are TGCAGCGTTGAAGGGCAGGGTGGTGGGGCCAACGTCCTGACTTTC. This translates into CSVEGQGGGANVLTF. The variable domain in full, with the rest retrieved from reference TRBV29-1 and TRBJ2-6, is SAVISQKPSRDICQRGTSLTIQCQVDSQVTMMFWYRQQPGQSLTLIATANQGSEATYESGFVIDKFPISRPNLTFSTLTVSNMSPEDSSIYLCSVEGQGGGANVLTFGAGSRLTVL.

The J gene is TRBJ2-5, the V gene TRBV10-3; TRBD1 agrees at 9 bases. Gene TRBJ2-7 matches the end of the DNA better, so the J call may be wrong. The CDR3 loop spans 12 amino acids. Germline V lookup: CDR1 ENHRY, CDR2 SYGVKD. CDR3 in amino acids: CAISQGANEQYF. The CDR3 DNA is TGTGCCATCTCACAGGGGGCCAACGAGCAGTACTTC.

This clonotype came up many times. The chain links TRBV28 to TRBJ2-7, with unresolved D. Trimming removed 3 bases from V and 2 bases from J, with 8 bases in between. CDR1 MDHEN and CDR2 SYDVKM come from the germline V gene. This CDR3 has 13 amino acids. The CDR3 DNA follows: TGTGCCAGCAGTTTGAGGCAGCCCTACGAGCAGTACTTC. Translating it yields CASSLRQPYEQYF.

This clonotype occurred a few times. The rearrangement joins TRBV27 to TRBJ1-2; D is uncertain. The V and J ends lost 6 bases and 3 bases respectively, with 14 bases between them. CDR1 and CDR2 from the germline V gene are MNHEY and SMNVEV (reference sequence). The CDR3 runs 14 residues. This chain's CDR3 is CASSPLTSYYGYTF. The CDR3 DNA reads as TGTGCCAGCAGCCCCCTGACGTCCTACTATGGCTACACCTTC.

This chain links TRBV7-6 with TRBJ1-6; D is possibly TRBD1 (5 bases). V lost 5 bases and J 14 bases, leaving 22 bases between the germline ends. This CDR3 is built from 15 residues. Germline-derived CDR1 and CDR2 are SGHVS and FNYEAQ. The CDR3 reads CASSPSGTPVSTLHF. The DNA of the CDR3 is TGTGCCAGCAGCCCCTCCGGGACCCCAGTATCAACCCTCCACTTT.

This rearrangement joins TRBV6-5 to TRBJ2-3; D unclear. In germline, CDR1 is MNHEY, CDR2 SVGAGI. The CDR3 length is 15 residues. Trimming stripped 6 bases from V and 1 base from J, with 14 bases between. In DNA form, the CDR3 reads TGTGCCAGCAGCCTAACCAGCGAGGGCACAGATACGCAGTATTTT. It yields the protein CASSLTSEGTDTQYF.

CDR3 residues: CASSQSDATNEKLFF. The CDR3, as DNA: TGTGCCAGCAGCCAGAGTGATGCAACTAATGAAAAACTGTTTTTT. V and J are TRBV3-1 and TRBJ1-4; D is ambiguous. Deletions cut 3 bases from V and 0 bases from J, with 8 bases between. The CDR3 runs 15 residues. Germline CDR1 LGHDT, CDR2 YNNKEL (reference sequence).

The DNA of the CDR3 is TGTGCCAGCAGGGACACCTCTAATGATCAGCCCCAGCATTTT. Its translation: CASRDTSNDQPQHF. The chain employs TRBV12-3 or TRBV12-4 and TRBJ1-5, with a possible D match to TRBD1 (5 bases). CDR3 size: 14 residues. V was trimmed by 6 bases and J by 5 bases, leaving 14 bases between them.

This clonotype was seen only a few times. The rearrangement joins TRBV4-2 to TRBJ2-7, with TRBD1 matching over 10 bases. The CDR3 covers 16 residues. The germline gives CDR1 LGHNA, CDR2 YNFKEQ. J was trimmed by 1 base and V by 1 base; bases with no gene match: 4. CDR3 bases: TGTGCCAGCAGCCAAGTGGGGGGACAGGGGTCCTACGAGCAGTACTTC. This sequence encodes CASSQVGGQGSYEQYF.

This clonotype has more than one count but fewer than ten. V usage is TRBV9 and J usage is TRBJ2-1; D uncertain. The J call may not be correct, given that the DNA end is closer to TRBJ2-5. Germline V gene lookup returns CDR1 SGDLS and CDR2 YYNGEE. The CDR3 is made up of 15 amino acids. The DNA for the CDR3 is TGTGCCAGCAGCGTAGGGGATATGATCCAAGAGACCCAGTACTTC. Translated, it gives CASSVGDMIQETQYF.

V is TRBV20-1 and J is TRBJ1-2; D perhaps matches TRBD1 (6 bases). V lost 0 bases to trimming and J lost 6 bases, with 8 bases between them. The germline V gene has CDR1 DFQATT and CDR2 SNEGSKA (reference sequence). The CDR3 is 12 residues long. The CDR3 DNA reads TGCAGTGCTAGAGATTCAGGGGATGGCTACACCTTC. Translating gives CSARDSGDGYTF.

In regard to this clonotype: The final CDR3 position lacks the conserved phenylalanine or tryptophan, pointing to a likely read error. This chain connects TRBV12-3 or TRBV12-4 to TRBJ2-5, with D unresolved. V was clipped by 6 bases and J by 3 bases, with 8 bases between them. This CDR3 is 12 amino acids long. CDR3 DNA sequence: TGTGCCAGCAGCGAAATCGAAGAGACCCAGTACCTC. Translated: CASSEIEETQYL.

This clonotype came up a few times. CDR3 DNA: TGTGCCAGCAGGACAGGTACCTCCTACGAGCAGTACTTC. It encodes CASRTGTSYEQYF. The chain employs TRBV27 and TRBJ2-1; TRBD1 might be the D (6 bases). TRBJ2-7 matches the DNA end more closely, so the J call is doubtful. The CDR3 loop spans 13 amino acids. Germline CDR1 and CDR2: MNHEY and SMNVEV (reference sequence).

V and J are TRBV12-3 or TRBV12-4 and TRBJ2-3, with TRBD1 matching 9 bases. This CDR3 is built from 15 residues. J gave up 2 bases and V 5 bases, and 5 bases lay outside the gene matches. DNA of the CDR3: TGTGCCAGCAGTATAACAGGGGGCCTCACAGATACGCAGTATTTT. Translation: CASSITGGLTDTQYF.

This clonotype was seen a few times. J is TRBJ1-2 and V is TRBV24-1, with D unclear. Germline CDR1 KGHDR, CDR2 SFDVKD. This CDR3 spans 15 amino acids. Trimming pared 5 bases from V and 1 base from J, leaving 13 bases between. In DNA, the CDR3 is TGTGCCACCAGTGGATGGGAGGGATATAACTATGGCTACACCTTC. Amino acids: CATSGWEGYNYGYTF.

This clonotype was seen repeatedly, ten times or more. This chain links TRBV7-2 with TRBJ1-6; 10 positions match TRBD1. The CDR3 runs to 16 residues. V was pared by 2 bases and J by 9 bases, with 7 bases of the junction left unmatched. The germline V gene encodes CDR1 SGHTA and CDR2 FQGNSA. The CDR3 spells CASSLMIGQGVSPLHF. CDR3 DNA sequence: TGTGCCAGCAGCTTAATGATCGGACAGGGGGTTTCACCCCTCCACTTT.

This sequence joins TRBV20-1 and TRBJ2-5; TRBD2 agrees at 8 bases. The V gene's germline CDR1 is DFQATT and CDR2 SNEGSKA (reference sequence). Trimming took 1 base from V and 3 from J; bases not matched to a gene: 10. This CDR3 spans 16 amino acids. The CDR3 DNA sequence: TGCAGTGCTAGAGCGTTCGGAGCGGGAGCAGAAGAGACCCAGTACTTC. Translating gives CSARAFGAGAEETQYF.